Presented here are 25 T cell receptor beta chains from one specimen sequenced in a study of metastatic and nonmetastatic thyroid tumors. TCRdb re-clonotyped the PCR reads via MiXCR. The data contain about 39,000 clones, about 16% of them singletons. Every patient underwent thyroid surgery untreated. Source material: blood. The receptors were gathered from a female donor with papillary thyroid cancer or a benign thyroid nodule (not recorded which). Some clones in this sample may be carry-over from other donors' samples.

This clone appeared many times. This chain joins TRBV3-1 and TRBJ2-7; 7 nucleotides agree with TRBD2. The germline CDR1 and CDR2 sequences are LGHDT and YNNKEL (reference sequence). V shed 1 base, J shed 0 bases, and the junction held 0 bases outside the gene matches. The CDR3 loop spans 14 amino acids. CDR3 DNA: TGTGCCAGCAGCCAAGCGGGGGGCTCCTACGAGCAGTACTTC. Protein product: CASSQAGGSYEQYF.

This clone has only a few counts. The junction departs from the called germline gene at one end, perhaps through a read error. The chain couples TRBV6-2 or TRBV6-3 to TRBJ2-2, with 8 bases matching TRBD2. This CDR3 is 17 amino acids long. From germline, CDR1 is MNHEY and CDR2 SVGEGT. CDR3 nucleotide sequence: TGTGCCAGCAGCCCGCAGGGACTAGTCTCGAACACCGGGGATCTGTTTTTT. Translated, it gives CASSPQGLVSNTGDLFF.

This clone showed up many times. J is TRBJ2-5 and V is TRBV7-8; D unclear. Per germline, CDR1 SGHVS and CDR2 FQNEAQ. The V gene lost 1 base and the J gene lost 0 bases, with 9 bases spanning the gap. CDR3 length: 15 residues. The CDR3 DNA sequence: TGTGCCAGCAGCTTAGTCCCTACCAACCAAGAGACCCAGTACTTC. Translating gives CASSLVPTNQETQYF.

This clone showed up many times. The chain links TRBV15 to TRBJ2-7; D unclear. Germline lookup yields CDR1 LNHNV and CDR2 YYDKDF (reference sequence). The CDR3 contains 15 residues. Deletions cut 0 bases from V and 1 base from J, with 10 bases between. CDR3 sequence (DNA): TGTGCCACCAGCAGAGATCAGGCAGGATCCTACGAGCAGTACTTC. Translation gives CATSRDQAGSYEQYF.

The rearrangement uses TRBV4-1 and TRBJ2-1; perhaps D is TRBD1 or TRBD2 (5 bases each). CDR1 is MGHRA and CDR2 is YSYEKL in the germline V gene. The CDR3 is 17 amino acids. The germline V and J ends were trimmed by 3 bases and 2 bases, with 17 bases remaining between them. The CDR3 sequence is CASSHILSGTPYNEQFF. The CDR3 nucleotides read TGCGCCAGCAGCCACATCCTGTCGGGGACGCCCTACAATGAGCAGTTCTTC.

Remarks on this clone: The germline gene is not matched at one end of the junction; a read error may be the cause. The CDR3 is CASSKHANEKLLF. DNA for the CDR3: TGCGCCAGCAGCAAACATGCTAATGAAAAACTGCTTTTT. V gene TRBV5-1 combines with J gene TRBJ1-4, with unresolved D. CDR3 length equals 13 residues. In germline, CDR1 is SGHRS, CDR2 YFSETQ. Full variable domain (outside the CDR3, taken from reference TRBV5-1 and TRBJ1-4): KAGVTQTPRYLIKTRGQQVTLSCSPISGHRSVSWYQQTPGQGLQFLFEYFSETQRNKGNFPGRFSGRQFSNSRSEMNVSTLELGDSALYLCASSKHANEKLLFGSGTQLSVL.

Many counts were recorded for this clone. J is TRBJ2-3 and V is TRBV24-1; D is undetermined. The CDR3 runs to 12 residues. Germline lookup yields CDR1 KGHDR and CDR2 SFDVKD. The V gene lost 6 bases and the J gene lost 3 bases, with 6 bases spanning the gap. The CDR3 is CATSQKTDTQYF. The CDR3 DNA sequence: TGTGCCACCAGTCAAAAAACAGATACGCAGTATTTT.

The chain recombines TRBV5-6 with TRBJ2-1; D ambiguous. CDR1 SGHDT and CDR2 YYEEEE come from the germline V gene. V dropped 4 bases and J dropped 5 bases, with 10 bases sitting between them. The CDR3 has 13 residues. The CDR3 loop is CASSPGPNNEQFF. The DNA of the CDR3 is TGTGCCAGCAGCCCCGGGCCGAACAATGAGCAGTTCTTC.

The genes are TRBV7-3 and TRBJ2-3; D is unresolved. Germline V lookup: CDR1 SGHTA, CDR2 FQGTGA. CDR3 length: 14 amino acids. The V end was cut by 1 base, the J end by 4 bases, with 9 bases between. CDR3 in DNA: TGTGCCAGCAGCTTAAAGCTGGTTGCAGATACGCAGTATTTT. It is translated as CASSLKLVADTQYF. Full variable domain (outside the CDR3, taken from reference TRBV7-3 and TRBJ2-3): GAGVSQTPSNKVTEKGKYVELRCDPISGHTALYWYRQSLGQGPEFLIYFQGTGAADDSGLPNDRFFAVRPEGSVSTLKIQRTERGDSAVYLCASSLKLVADTQYFGPGTRLTVL.

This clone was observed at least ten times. The CDR3 is CSVASGQGAANTGELFF. CDR3 DNA: TGCAGCGTGGCCTCGGGACAAGGAGCCGCGAACACCGGGGAGCTGTTTTTT. This chain connects TRBV29-1 to TRBJ2-2, with D maybe TRBD1 (6 bases). The CDR3 runs 17 residues. Trimming left V 6 bases short and J 0 bases short, with 20 bases between. CDR1 SQVTM and CDR2 ANQGSEA come from the germline V gene.

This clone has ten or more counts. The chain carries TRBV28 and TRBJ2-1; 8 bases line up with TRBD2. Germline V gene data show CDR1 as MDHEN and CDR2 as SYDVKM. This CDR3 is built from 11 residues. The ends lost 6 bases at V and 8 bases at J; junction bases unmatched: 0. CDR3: CASRREDEQFF. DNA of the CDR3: TGTGCCAGCAGGCGGGAGGATGAGCAGTTCTTC. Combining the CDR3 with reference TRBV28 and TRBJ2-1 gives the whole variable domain DVKVTQSSRYLVKRTGEKVFLECVQDMDHENMFWYRQDPGLGLRLIYFSYDVKMKEKGDIPEGYSVSREKKERFSLILESASTNQTSMYLCASRREDEQFFGPGTRLTVL.

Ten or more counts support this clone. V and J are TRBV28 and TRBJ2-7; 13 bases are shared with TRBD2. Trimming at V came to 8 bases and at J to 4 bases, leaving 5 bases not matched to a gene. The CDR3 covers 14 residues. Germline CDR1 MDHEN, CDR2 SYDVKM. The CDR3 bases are TGTGCCAGCTCAGGACTAGCGGGAGTATACGAGCAGTACTTC. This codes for CASSGLAGVYEQYF.

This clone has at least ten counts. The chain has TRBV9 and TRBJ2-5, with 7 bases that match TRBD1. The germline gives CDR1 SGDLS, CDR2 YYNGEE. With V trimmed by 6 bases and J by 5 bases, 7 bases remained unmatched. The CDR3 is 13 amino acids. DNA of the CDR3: TGTGCCAGCAACCGACAGGGAAGGGAGACCCAGTACTTC. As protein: CASNRQGRETQYF.

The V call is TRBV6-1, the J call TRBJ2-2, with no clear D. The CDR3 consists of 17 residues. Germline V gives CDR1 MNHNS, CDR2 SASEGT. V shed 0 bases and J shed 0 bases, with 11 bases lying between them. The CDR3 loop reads CASSEAPWAANTGELFF. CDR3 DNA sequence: TGTGCCAGCAGTGAAGCGCCTTGGGCAGCGAACACCGGGGAGCTGTTTTTT.

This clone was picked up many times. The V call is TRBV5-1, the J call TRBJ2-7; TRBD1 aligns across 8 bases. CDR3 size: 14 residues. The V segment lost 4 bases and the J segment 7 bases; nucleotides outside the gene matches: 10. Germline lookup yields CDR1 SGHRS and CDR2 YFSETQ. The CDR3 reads CASSLGQGSYEQYF. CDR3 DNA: TGCGCCAGCAGCCTAGGACAGGGCTCTTATGAGCAGTACTTC.

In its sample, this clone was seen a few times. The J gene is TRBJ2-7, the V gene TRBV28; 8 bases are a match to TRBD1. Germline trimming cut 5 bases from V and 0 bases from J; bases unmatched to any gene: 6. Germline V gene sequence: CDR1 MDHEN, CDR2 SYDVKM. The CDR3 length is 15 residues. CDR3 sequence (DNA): TGTGCCAGCAGTAGGGGACAGGACTACTCCTACGAGCAGTACTTC. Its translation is CASSRGQDYSYEQYF.

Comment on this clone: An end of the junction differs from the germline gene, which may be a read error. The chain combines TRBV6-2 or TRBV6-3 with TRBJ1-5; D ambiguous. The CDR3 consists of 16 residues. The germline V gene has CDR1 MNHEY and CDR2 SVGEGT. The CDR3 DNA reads TGTGCCAGCAGTTCTTCAGTGCCCTATAGCAATCGGCCCCAGCATTTT. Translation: CASSSSVPYSNRPQHF.

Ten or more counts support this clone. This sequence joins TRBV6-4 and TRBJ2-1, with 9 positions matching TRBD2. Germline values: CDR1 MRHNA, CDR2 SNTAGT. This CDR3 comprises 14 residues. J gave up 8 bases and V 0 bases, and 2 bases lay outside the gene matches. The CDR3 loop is CASSDSREGDEQFF. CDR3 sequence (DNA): TGTGCCAGCAGTGACTCGCGGGAGGGGGATGAGCAGTTCTTC.

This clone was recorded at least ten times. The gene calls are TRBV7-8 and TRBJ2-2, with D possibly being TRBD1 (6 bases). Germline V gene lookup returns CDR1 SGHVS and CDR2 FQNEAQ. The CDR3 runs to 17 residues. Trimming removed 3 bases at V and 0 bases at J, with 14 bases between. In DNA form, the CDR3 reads TGTGCCAGCAGCTTTAGAACAGGGCGGTCGAACACCGGGGAGCTGTTTTTT. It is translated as CASSFRTGRSNTGELFF.

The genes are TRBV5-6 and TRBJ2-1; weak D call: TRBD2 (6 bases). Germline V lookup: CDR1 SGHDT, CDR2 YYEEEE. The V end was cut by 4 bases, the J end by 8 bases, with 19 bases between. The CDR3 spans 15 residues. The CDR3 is CASSRRELGLYEQFF. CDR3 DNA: TGTGCCAGCAGCCGGAGGGAGCTCGGTTTATATGAGCAGTTCTTC. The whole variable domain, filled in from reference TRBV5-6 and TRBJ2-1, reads DAGVTQSPTHLIKTRGQQVTLRCSPKSGHDTVSWYQQALGQGPQFIFQYYEEEERQRGNFPDRFSGHQFPNYSSELNVNALLLGDSALYLCASSRRELGLYEQFFGPGTRLTVL.

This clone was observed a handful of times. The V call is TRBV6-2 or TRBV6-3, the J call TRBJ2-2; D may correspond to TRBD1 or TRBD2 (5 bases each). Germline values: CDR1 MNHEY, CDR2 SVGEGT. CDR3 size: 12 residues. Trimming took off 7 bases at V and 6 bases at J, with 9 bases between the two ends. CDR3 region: CASISGPGELFF. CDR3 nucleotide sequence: TGTGCCAGCATATCGGGACCCGGGGAGCTGTTTTTT.

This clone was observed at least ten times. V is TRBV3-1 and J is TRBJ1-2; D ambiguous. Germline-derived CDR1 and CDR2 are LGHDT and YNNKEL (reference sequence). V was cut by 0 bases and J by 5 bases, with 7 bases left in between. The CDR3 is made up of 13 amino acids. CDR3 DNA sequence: TGTGCCAGCAGCCAAGATTCAGAGTATGGCTACACCTTC. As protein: CASSQDSEYGYTF.

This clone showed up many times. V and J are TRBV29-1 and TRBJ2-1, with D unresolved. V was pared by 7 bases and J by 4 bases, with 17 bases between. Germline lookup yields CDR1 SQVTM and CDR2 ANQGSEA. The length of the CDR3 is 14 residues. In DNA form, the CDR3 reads TGCAGCGCCCTTTTTCGGCGCGGTTACAATGAGCAGTTCTTC. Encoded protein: CSALFRRGYNEQFF.

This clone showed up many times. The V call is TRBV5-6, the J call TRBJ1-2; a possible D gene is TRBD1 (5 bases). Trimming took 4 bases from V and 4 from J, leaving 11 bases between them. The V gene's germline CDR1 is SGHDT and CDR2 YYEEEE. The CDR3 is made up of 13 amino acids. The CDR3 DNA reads TGTGCCAGCAGCGTTGGGGGTCCCTATGGCTACACCTTC. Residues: CASSVGGPYGYTF.

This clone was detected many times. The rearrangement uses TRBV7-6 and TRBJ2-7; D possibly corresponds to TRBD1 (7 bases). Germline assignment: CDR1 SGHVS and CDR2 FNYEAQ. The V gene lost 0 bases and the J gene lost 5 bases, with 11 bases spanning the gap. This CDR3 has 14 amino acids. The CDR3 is CASSLATGTDEQYF. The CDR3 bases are TGTGCCAGCAGCTTAGCGACAGGGACTGACGAGCAGTACTTC.